This T cell receptor (beta chain) is drawn from a study of blood T cell repertoires in COVID-19. About the research overall: Material from acute and convalescent COVID-19 was sourced from the United States, Italy and Spain.

The CDR3 contains 17 residues. CDR1 and CDR2 from the germline V gene are SGHRS and YFSETQ. The V end lost 4 bases, the J end lost 5 bases, and 24 bases lay between the germline ends. Patients in Seattle were enrolled during active infection, then followed longitudinally. In the authors' workflow: It was from reference gene primer amplification that nucleated cell counts were estimated. Assay used: immunoSEQ multiplex PCR; TCRdb lists only in-frame clones, some missing. V, J and clone size are those of that table, while D and trimming were read from the DNA. The data hold roughly 380,000 clones, with approximately 89% observed a single time.

The chain carries TRBV5-1 and TRBJ1-1; D is undetermined. The receptor was derived from a woman in her fifties or sixties with COVID-19, enrolled during active disease. The sequenced sample consisted of peripheral blood. CDR3 protein: CASSPGWGDGEKTEAFF. Here the CDR3 DNA reads TGCGCCAGCAGCCCGGGGTGGGGAGATGGGGAAAAAACTGAAGCTTTCTTT.